This T cell receptor (beta chain) was retrieved from a study of T cell repertoires in cytomegalovirus infection. Turning to the study itself: The public TCR beta signatures pointed to both CMV infection and matching HLA type. General study findings and limits: Of the TCR beta families, the public ones yielded a cumulative frequency that identified carriers of CMV plus the relevant HLA.

Turning to this clonotype: Its antigen is unknown.

The CDR3 covers 17 residues. The V segment lost 4 bases and the J segment 4 bases; nucleotides outside the gene matches: 8. Germline V gene sequence: CDR1 MNHEY, CDR2 SMNVEV (reference sequence). TCRdb reprocessed the reads with MiXCR, giving one entry per CDR3 protein. Found here are 150,000 to 160,000 distinct CDR3 sequences, around 20% of them singletons; the top ten hold around 9.9%. The chain links TRBV27 to TRBJ2-3; 13 bases are shared with TRBD2. This sequence was found in a human donor in good health (CMV status not recorded). Some clones in this sample may be carry-over from other donors' samples. Material: PBMCs. This CDR3 is CASSSPTSGRDADTQYF. The CDR3 DNA sequence: TGTGCCAGCAGTTCCCCCACTAGCGGGAGGGATGCAGATACGCAGTATTTT.